Sequencing of this T cell receptor (beta chain) was carried out in a study of T cells after yellow fever vaccination. Across the study: The fractions with low cell numbers were processed using SMART-Seq v4 Ultra Low Input.

Production of TCR cDNA was by 5'RACE template switching, which also added a universal primer site and UMIs. MiXCR was run by TCRdb on the 5' RACE reads, yielding one entry per CDR3 protein. The table lists 250,000 or so distinct CDR3 sequences, about 3.7% of them singletons. This clonotype was seen at least ten times. Its antigen is as yet unknown. V trimming: 2 bases; J trimming: 2 bases; junction bases outside the gene matches: 5. CDR1 and CDR2 from the germline V gene are MNHEY and SVGEGT. The CDR3 sequence is 16 residues long. Study results and caveats: Peaking faster, on day 5 versus 15, the secondary response was nonetheless weaker. Primary-vaccination clones mostly resurfaced post-booster (just under 98% CD4, around 88% CD8).

The rearrangement joins TRBV6-2 or TRBV6-3 to TRBJ2-5; 10 bases match TRBD2. This TCR was sampled from a man aged 18-30 years who received the YFV17D yellow fever vaccine. The source material was PBMCs, sampled 15 days after the yellow fever booster vaccination. The CDR3 is CASSYGVAGGQETQYF. The CDR3 region has the DNA TGTGCCAGCAGTTACGGAGTAGCGGGGGGTCAAGAGACCCAGTACTTC.